This T cell receptor beta chain emerged from a study of blood T cell repertoires in COVID-19. About the research overall: The samples span acute and convalescent COVID-19 from the United States, Italy and Spain. T cells, B-cell-depleted T cells, or PBMCs supplied cDNA or gDNA.

Authors' data handling: Estimation of nucleated cell counts relied on the amplification of reference gene primers. The data were produced by immunoSEQ multiplex PCR, yet TCRdb's version contains in-frame clones alone and is incomplete. V, J and clone size were drawn from that table, and D and trimming were deduced from the DNA. The sample includes hundreds of thousands of clones, 85% to 90% of them seen just once. Per the germline V gene, CDR1 is KGHSH and CDR2 is LQKENI. With V trimmed by 3 bases and J by 3 bases, 10 bases remained unmatched. This CDR3 region has 16 residues. The TCR sequence derives from a woman aged 45 to 65 who had recovered from COVID-19. Sequenced input: PBMCs or T cells enriched from blood (not recorded which). The chain employs TRBV18 and TRBJ2-7; 8 nucleotides line up with TRBD1. The CDR3 sequence: CASSPVGAGGFYEQYF. The CDR3 nucleotides read TGTGCCAGCTCACCGGTTGGGGCAGGGGGCTTCTACGAGCAGTACTTC.